This T cell receptor beta chain came from a study of glioma-infiltrating T cells. The V gene's germline CDR1 is MGHRA and CDR2 YSYEKL. The trim removed 1 base at V and 9 bases at J, leaving 9 bases unmatched. The CDR3 length is 17 residues. Regarding this clonotype: Its antigen is not known. A much larger clone lies one base from this, so it may be a read error.

Notes on the study in general: Very few CDR3 sequences were shared between tissue and blood. Non-neoplastic patients had below-expected tissue-blood divergence, while all gliomas exceeded expectation.

Amplification of TCR alpha and beta CDR3 regions from RNA used iRepertoire nested multiplex PCR. For one-step reverse transcription and amplification, about 90-450 ng of tissue mRNA or PBMC total RNA was used. Using its own MiXCR run on the multiplex PCR reads, TCRdb lists one record per CDR3 protein. This repertoire shows about 200,000 distinct CDR3 sequences, approximately 30% found once; its top ten account for around 21%. The J gene is TRBJ2-1, the V gene TRBV4-1; 13 bases line up with TRBD2. The TCR comes from a human donor with low-grade glioma or glioblastoma, undergoing nonglioma brain surgery, or in good health (not recorded which). Sequencing was carried out using glioma tissue, nonneoplastic brain tissue, or PBMCs (not recorded which). The CDR3 loop reads CASSQVSAGLAGREQFF. The CDR3 DNA follows: TGCGCCAGCAGCCAAGTCAGTGCGGGACTAGCGGGACGTGAGCAGTTCTTC.